The entry below describes one T cell receptor (beta chain). This specimen belongs to a study of blood T cell repertoires in COVID-19. About the study: Italy, Spain and the United States were the sources of the convalescent and acute COVID-19 samples.

Per the authors' pipeline: Estimates of nucleated cell counts were drawn from the amplification of reference gene primers. Here immunoSEQ multiplex PCR was the method, and the copy in TCRdb shows in-frame clones only, minus some. That table is the source of V, J and clone size, and D and trimming were worked out from the DNA. The repertoire consists of roughly 130,000 clones, with roughly 84% occurring once and the leading ten covering about 5.5%. Living in about 25 US areas, the participants were between roughly 18 and 89 years of age. Cohorts were determined from participant-reported clinical history. The CDR3 is 13 amino acids. CDR1 SGHNT and CDR2 YENEEA come from the germline V gene. V was clipped by 5 bases and J by 6 bases; unmatched bases: 5.

The clonotype originates from a man in his forties or fifties with acute COVID-19. The chain carries TRBV11-3 and TRBJ2-7; 9 bases map to TRBD2. Sequencing was done on a sample of PBMCs or T cells enriched from blood (not recorded which). CDR3 coding DNA: TGTGCCAGCAGCCCGCGGGGGGGCTTCGAGCAGTACTTC. As protein: CASSPRGGFEQYF.